This T cell receptor beta chain is from a study of response to subunit inactivated influenza vaccine. This clonotype occurred a few times. The V end was cut by 4 bases, the J end by 2 bases, with 18 bases between. The CDR3 contains 16 residues. TCRdb called the RT-PCR reads again in MiXCR, with one record for every CDR3 protein. The sample lists about 540,000 distinct CDR3 sequences; less than 25% were seen once. The sample was also reused in another study, on T cells expressing NK-cell markers. As that study records: TCR beta libraries carry UMIs added by 5'RACE template switching.

This clonotype originated in a man aged 45-60 years who received an inactivated influenza vaccine. Sequenced here: CD4+ T cells sorted from PBMCs, sampled about 11 days after vaccination. The J gene is TRBJ2-7, the V gene TRBV12-3 or TRBV12-4; D is ambiguous. The CDR3 loop is CASSSEWVDDPYEQYF. The CDR3 DNA sequence: TGTGCCAGCAGTTCGGAGTGGGTAGACGACCCCTACGAGCAGTACTTC.